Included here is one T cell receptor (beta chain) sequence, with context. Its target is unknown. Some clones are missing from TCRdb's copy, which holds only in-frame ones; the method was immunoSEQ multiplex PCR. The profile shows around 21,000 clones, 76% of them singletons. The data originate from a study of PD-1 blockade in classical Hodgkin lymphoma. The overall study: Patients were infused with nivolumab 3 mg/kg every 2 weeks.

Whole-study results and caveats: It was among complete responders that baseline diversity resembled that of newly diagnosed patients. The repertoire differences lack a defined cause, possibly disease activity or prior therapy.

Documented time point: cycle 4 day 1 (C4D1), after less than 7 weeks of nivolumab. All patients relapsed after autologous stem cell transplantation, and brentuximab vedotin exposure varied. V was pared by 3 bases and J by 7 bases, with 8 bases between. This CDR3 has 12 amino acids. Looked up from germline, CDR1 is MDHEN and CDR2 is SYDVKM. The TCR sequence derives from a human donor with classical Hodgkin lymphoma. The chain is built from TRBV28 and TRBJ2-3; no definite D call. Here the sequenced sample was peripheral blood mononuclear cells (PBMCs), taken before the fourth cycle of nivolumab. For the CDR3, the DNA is TGTGCCAGCAGTTTGTTGGGGAATACGCAGTATTTT. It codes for CASSLLGNTQYF. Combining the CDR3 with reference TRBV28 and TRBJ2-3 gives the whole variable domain DVKVTQSSRYLVKRTGEKVFLECVQDMDHENMFWYRQDPGLGLRLIYFSYDVKMKEKGDIPEGYSVSREKKERFSLILESASTNQTSMYLCASSLLGNTQYFGPGTRLTVL.